The 24 T cell receptor beta chains below all came from one sample that was sequenced in a study of blood T cell repertoires in COVID-19. Clones were sequenced by immunoSEQ multiplex PCR, and TCRdb holds only the in-frame ones, with some missing. The table records 55,000 to 75,000 clones, around four fifths of them present only once. The sample taken for sequencing was peripheral blood. The receptors come from a human donor in a cohort sampled during active COVID-19.

The chain has TRBV10-3 and TRBJ2-2; D perhaps matches TRBD1 (5 bases). This CDR3 is built from 14 residues. Germline assignment: CDR1 ENHRY and CDR2 SYGVKD. With 5 bases removed from V and 6 bases from J, the gap between germline ends came to 13 bases. The CDR3 loop is CAISKRTSAGELFF. The DNA of the CDR3 is TGTGCCATCAGTAAGAGGACATCCGCCGGGGAGCTGTTTTTT.

In regard to this clone: Other DNA variants within this sample encode the same CDR3. The chain is built from TRBV27 and TRBJ2-7, with TRBD1 matching over 8 bases. CDR3 length: 15 residues. The trim removed 3 bases at V and 3 bases at J, leaving 7 bases unmatched. The germline gives CDR1 MNHEY, CDR2 SMNVEV (reference sequence). The CDR3: CASSLSFDRGYEQYF. As DNA, the CDR3 is TGTGCCAGCAGTTTGTCATTCGACAGGGGCTACGAGCAGTACTTC.

The gene calls are TRBV7-9 and TRBJ2-2; D is undetermined. The CDR3 spans 13 residues. Trimming removed 5 bases from V and 4 bases from J, with 8 bases in between. In germline, CDR1 is SEHNR, CDR2 FQNEAQ (reference sequence). CDR3 in DNA: TGTGCCAGCAGCCCCCCGGTCACCGGGGAGCTGTTTTTT. The encoded protein is CASSPPVTGELFF. Full variable domain (outside the CDR3, taken from reference TRBV7-9 and TRBJ2-2): DTGVSQNPRHKITKRGQNVTFRCDPISEHNRLYWYRQTLGQGPEFLTYFQNEAQLEKSRLLSDRFSAERPKGSFSTLEIQRTEQGDSAMYLCASSPPVTGELFFGEGSRLTVL.

This rearrangement joins TRBV30 to TRBJ1-5; no clear D gene. There are 13 residues in the CDR3. V was pared by 0 bases and J by 6 bases, with 9 bases between. Germline loops: CDR1 GTSNPN, CDR2 SVGIG (reference sequence). CDR3 sequence: CAWSVHTGQPQHF. The CDR3 region has the DNA TGTGCCTGGAGTGTACACACGGGTCAGCCCCAGCATTTT. Based on the CDR3 plus reference TRBV30 and TRBJ1-5, the full variable domain is SQTIHQWPATLVQPVGSPLSLECTVEGTSNPNLYWYRQAAGRGLQLLFYSVGIGQISSEVPQNLSASRPQDRQFILSSKKLLLSDSGFYLCAWSVHTGQPQHFGDGTRLSIL.

The chain links TRBV6-1 to TRBJ2-7, with TRBD2 matching 9 bases. The CDR3 runs to 15 residues. Germline V gene data show CDR1 as MNHNS and CDR2 as SASEGT. Trimming took 1 base from V and 4 from J; bases not matched to a gene: 5. The CDR3 sequence: CASSEGGSGRYEQYF. The CDR3 DNA reads as TGTGCCAGCAGTGAAGGGGGTAGCGGGAGATACGAGCAGTACTTC.

V is TRBV7-8 and J is TRBJ2-7; 9 bases line up with TRBD1. V was pared by 3 bases and J by 1 base, with 1 base of the junction left unmatched. The CDR3 is 14 amino acids. Germline values: CDR1 SGHVS, CDR2 FQNEAQ. The CDR3 reads CASSLGTGSYEQYF. CDR3 DNA: TGTGCCAGCAGCTTGGGGACAGGGTCCTACGAGCAGTACTTC.

The V call is TRBV28, the J call TRBJ2-7; TRBD2 aligns across 8 bases. This CDR3 is 15 amino acids long. The J segment lost 7 bases and the V segment lost 6 bases, leaving 14 bases of the junction unmatched. Germline V CDR1 and CDR2: MDHEN, SYDVKM. CDR3 sequence reads: CASSKTSGSLLEQYF. The DNA of the CDR3 is TGTGCCAGCAGCAAAACCAGCGGGAGCCTCCTGGAGCAGTACTTC.

The chain uses TRBV6-2 or TRBV6-3 and TRBJ1-5; tentative D call: TRBD1 (5 bases). V lost 0 bases to trimming and J lost 0 bases, with 21 bases between them. Germline CDR1 is MNHEY and CDR2 is SVGEGT. The CDR3 runs 20 residues. The CDR3 nucleotides read TGTGCCAGCAGTTACTCGACAGCCTCAGGGTTTGGACGTAGCAATCAGCCCCAGCATTTT. Translated, it gives CASSYSTASGFGRSNQPQHF.

The chain employs TRBV19 and TRBJ2-6; a weak D match, TRBD1 (6 bases). This CDR3 contains 15 residues. Germline V gene sequence: CDR1 LNHDA, CDR2 SQIVND (reference sequence). With 3 bases removed from V and 4 bases from J, the gap between germline ends came to 10 bases. The CDR3 DNA sequence: TGTGCCAGTAGTATCGGCCAGGGGGGGGCCAACGTCCTGACTTTC. Protein product: CASSIGQGGANVLTF. Filled out from reference TRBV19 and TRBJ2-6, the complete variable domain reads DGGITQSPKYLFRKEGQNVTLSCEQNLNHDAMYWYRQDPGQGLRLIYYSQIVNDFQKGDIAEGYSVSREKKESFPLTVTSAQKNPTAFYLCASSIGQGGANVLTFGAGSRLTVL.

V usage is TRBV7-8 and J usage is TRBJ1-5; the match to TRBD1 covers 11 bases. V lost 5 bases to trimming and J lost 4 bases; unmatched junction nucleotides: 4. Per the germline V gene, CDR1 is SGHVS and CDR2 is FQNEAQ. The length of the CDR3 is 15 residues. The CDR3 region has the DNA TGTGCCAGCAGCCGGGACAGGGGGGCAAATCAGCCCCAGCATTTT. It specifies CASSRDRGANQPQHF.

This rearrangement joins TRBV7-2 to TRBJ2-1; D is possibly TRBD1 (5 bases). Trimming took 5 bases from V and 8 from J, leaving 7 bases between them. From germline, CDR1 is SGHTA and CDR2 FQGNSA. The length of the CDR3 is 11 residues. CDR3 sequence (DNA): TGTGCCAGCAGCGCCAGGGATGAGCAGTTCTTC. Translating it yields CASSARDEQFF.

This clone has just one count. J is TRBJ1-2 and V is TRBV28, with D possibly TRBD1 on 6 matching bases. The CDR3 is 13 amino acids. V lost 2 bases and J lost 4, with 8 bases in between. Per germline, CDR1 MDHEN and CDR2 SYDVKM. CDR3 loop: CASSLQGIYGYTF. The CDR3 nucleotides read TGTGCCAGCAGTTTACAGGGGATCTATGGCTACACCTTC.

The chain is built from TRBV18 and TRBJ1-1; the match to TRBD1 covers 8 bases. The CDR3 has 13 residues. CDR1 is KGHSH, CDR2 LQKENI, per germline. J lost 10 bases, V lost 7 bases, and 11 bases had no gene match. The CDR3 coding sequence is TGTGCCAGCTTCCGAGACAGGGGCCAACTAGCTTTCTTT. It codes for CASFRDRGQLAFF.

CDR3 residues: CASKKDSNSPLHF. CDR3 bases: TGTGCCAGCAAGAAGGACAGTAATTCACCCCTCCACTTT. The chain recombines TRBV9 with TRBJ1-6; weak D call: TRBD1 (6 bases). CDR3 size: 13 residues. The V end lost 6 bases, the J end lost 6 bases, and 10 bases lay between the germline ends. Germline V CDR1 and CDR2: SGDLS, YYNGEE.

The rearrangement joins TRBV18 to TRBJ1-1, with D maybe TRBD1 (5 bases). V lost 3 bases and J lost 6, with 14 bases in between. Germline CDR1 reads KGHSH; CDR2 reads LQKENI. This CDR3 has 14 amino acids. The CDR3 DNA follows: TGTGCCAGCTCACCCGGCGGGGGAGGCGCTGAAGCTTTCTTT. It codes for CASSPGGGGAEAFF.

In its sample, this clone was seen once. V gene TRBV6-2 or TRBV6-3 combines with J gene TRBJ2-3; possible D gene TRBD1, 6 bases. CDR3 length equals 15 residues. The V gene's germline CDR1 is MNHEY and CDR2 SVGEGT. V gave up 4 bases and J gave up 0 bases, with 11 bases separating them. The CDR3, as DNA: TGTGCCAGCAGTTTCCGGGACACTAGCACAGATACGCAGTATTTT. It yields the protein CASSFRDTSTDTQYF.

The chain has TRBV5-6 and TRBJ1-5, with D unclear. V dropped 4 bases and J dropped 4 bases, with 15 bases sitting between them. This CDR3 comprises 15 residues. Germline V CDR1 and CDR2: SGHDT, YYEEEE. In DNA, the CDR3 is TGTGCCAGCAGCAGGTTGGGAGGAGGTAATCAGCCCCAGCATTTT. Protein: CASSRLGGGNQPQHF.

The chain is built from TRBV2 and TRBJ2-3; TRBD2 might be the D (6 bases). Trimming pared 6 bases from V and 3 bases from J, leaving 10 bases between. Germline V gene data show CDR1 as SNHLY and CDR2 as FYNNEI. The CDR3 sequence is 13 residues long. In DNA form, the CDR3 reads TGTGCCAGCAGAACTAGCCTGACAGATACGCAGTATTTT. This codes for CASRTSLTDTQYF.

This clone occurred once. The chain links TRBV7-9 to TRBJ2-1; 15 positions agree with TRBD2. V gave up 5 bases and J gave up 7 bases; unmatched junction bases: 6. This CDR3 is 16 amino acids long. Per the germline V gene, CDR1 is SEHNR and CDR2 is FQNEAQ (reference sequence). In DNA form, the CDR3 reads TGTGCCAGCAGCGCCCCCGGGACTAGCGGGAGGAATGAGCAGTTCTTC. Translating it yields CASSAPGTSGRNEQFF.

The chain couples TRBV2 to TRBJ2-5; perhaps TRBD2 as D (5 bases). Germline V gene lookup returns CDR1 SNHLY and CDR2 FYNNEI. The CDR3 length is 11 residues. In nucleotides, the CDR3 is TGTGTCACCCCGGGGCAAGAGACCCAGTACTTC. Residues: CVTPGQETQYF.

The V gene is TRBV28, the J gene TRBJ1-2; 10 nucleotides match TRBD1. Germline V CDR1 and CDR2: MDHEN, SYDVKM. The J segment lost 10 bases and the V segment lost 6 bases, leaving 11 bases of the junction unmatched. CDR3 length equals 14 residues. This chain's CDR3 is CASSRGDRGGDYTF. Here the CDR3 DNA reads TGTGCCAGCAGCCGAGGGGACAGGGGTGGAGACTACACCTTC.

The genes are TRBV7-2 and TRBJ1-2; D may be TRBD1 (6 bases). Germline V gene data show CDR1 as SGHTA and CDR2 as FQGNSA. This CDR3 contains 14 residues. Trimming shortened V by 4 bases and J by 6 bases, and 15 bases separated the two germline ends. The CDR3 here is CASSSAQGYDGYTF. DNA of the CDR3: TGTGCCAGCAGCTCCGCTCAGGGGTACGATGGCTACACCTTC.

The genes are TRBV5-1 and TRBJ2-7; 9 nucleotides match TRBD2. V trimming: 1 base; J trimming: 4 bases; junction bases outside the gene matches: 6. The CDR3 consists of 15 residues. Per the germline V gene, CDR1 is SGHRS and CDR2 is YFSETQ. The CDR3 region has the DNA TGCGCCAGCAGCTTGTACCCGACTAGCGGATACGAGCAGTACTTC. It yields the protein CASSLYPTSGYEQYF.

The genes are TRBV27 and TRBJ2-5; a possible D gene is TRBD2 (6 bases). The CDR3 spans 14 residues. CDR1 and CDR2 from the germline V gene are MNHEY and SMNVEV (reference sequence). Trimming left V 5 bases short and J 2 bases short, with 12 bases between. CDR3 coding DNA: TGTGCCAGCAGTGGGCTAGCGCTACAAGAGACCCAGTACTTC. Translation: CASSGLALQETQYF.